This T cell receptor beta chain was captured in a study of shared clonotypes between healthy human individuals (dated by TCRdb to 2020 to 2022). Regarding the study in general: Three men and a couple of women, aged 18 to 49 years, made up the cohort. To estimate repertoire size and how much clonotypes are shared between individuals, the study performed deep sequencing of blood TCR repertoires from a few healthy adults. To increase sequencing depth and limit assay-specific biases, different laboratories used diverse techniques to prepare libraries and sequence TCR repertoires. Between about 0.8 and 9 billion PBMCs per donor were obtained by leukapheresis. For each donor, CD4 naive and CD4 memory were each run on three plates, CD8 naive on two plates, and CD8 memory on one plate. Overall study results and their limits: Rarefaction of sorted-subset datasets indicated incomplete sequencing despite the large sequencing depth. Pairwise subsampling indicated that sequencing depth was expected to affect the degree of clonotype sharing among donors. Sampling was limited to blood, and TCR repertoires in tissue likely differ from TCR repertoires in blood. Sharing across several donors was observed for approximately 5% of naive CD4, 3.5% of naive CD8, roughly 2.3% of memory CD4, and roughly 0.4% of memory CD8 clonotypes. The genetic and exposure-history diversity represented was limited by the small number of donors. Compared with non-shared clonotypes, the clonotypes found in all four sorted-subset donors had higher generation probabilities. Estimated clonotype richness was generally larger for naive than for memory subsets.

The junction shows trimming of 7 bases on V and 4 bases on J, and the gene matches do not reach 5 bases of it. Taken from cysteine to phenylalanine, the CDR3 has 13 residues. Only the CDR3 DNA is retained, 39 bases long and in frame from the first base. CDR1 and CDR2 (MNHNS, SASEGT) derive from the germline V gene. TCR CDR3 regions were amplified from genomic DNA by multiplex PCR using the deep immunoSEQ assay. For each cell subset, the extracted genomic DNA was distributed evenly across all wells of several immunoSEQ 96-well plates, and each plate served as one replicate. For sorted subsets, each replicate PCR was loaded with approximately 0.2 ug genomic DNA, equivalent to approximately 33,000 T cell genomes. The purified libraries were quantified using a Qubit 3.0 fluorometer, sized with a Bioanalyzer 2100, and then quantified again using the KAPA Library Quantification kit. Every immunoSEQ 96-well plate was sequenced on a dedicated single-read 150-cycle Illumina NextSeq 550 flow cell. In the original analysis: The immunoSEQ output contained only junctional sequences without quality scores, so filtering could not match that applied to full-length reads. To assign V/J genes and CDR3, sequences were annotated using PyIR, a Python wrapper for IgBLAST v1.9, with IMGT germline references. Reads with weak V/J assignments (E-value above 1e-6), missing CDR3, stop codons, out-of-frame junctions, or ambiguous translated residues were removed. V3J clonotypes were defined as sequences sharing the same inferred V gene, J gene, and CDR3 amino acid sequence. To compute the percentage overlap between repertoires, the number of shared unique clonotypes was divided by the size of the smaller repertoire. Richness of each repertoire was evaluated using RTK rarefaction, the Chao1 estimator, and Recon v2.1 estimates of unobserved clonotypes. OLGA was used to compute generation probabilities for all TCRbeta clonotypes that the gDNA method yielded from a handful of donors. TCRdb holds this immuneACCESS table with in-frame rearrangements only. Some clones are missing; in checked studies, unresolved V genes explain under half, and the rest has no known cause. V and J calls and clone size are copied from that table; D and trimming were computed from the DNA. The table for this sample lists 950,000 to 1,300,000 clones; approximately 70% of them were counted only once. The top ten clonotypes cover over 1.3% of the sample.

In the case of this clone: Its antigen remains unidentified. The sample holds no much larger clone one base away, and base qualities are not on file.

Healthy HIV-negative adults with no recently reported acute infections or vaccinations were included as donors. Only Caucasian adults living in Nashville, Tennessee, USA were represented among the donors. CD4+ T cells were enriched through magnetic negative selection, after which naive cells were positively selected on CD45RA and the remaining negative fraction served as the memory subset. Blood was collected by leukapheresis, and PBMCs were isolated by Ficoll-Histopaque density gradient centrifugation and then cryopreserved in liquid nitrogen vapor phase. Analytical flow cytometry was used to check the purity and quantity of every magnetically sorted T cell population. Genomic DNA was isolated from each sorted fraction and quantified by UV absorbance on a Nanodrop 2000c.

This clonotype was obtained from a man younger than 35 in good health. The sample consisted of memory CD4+ T cells sorted from blood. Reading the label with the study, this specimen's cell subset or site is: CD45RA-negative fraction. The chain couples TRBV6-1 to TRBJ1-2; a stretch of 8 junction bases matches TRBD1. CDR3 region: CASNIGTGYGYTF. The nucleotides read TGTGCCAGCAATATCGGGACAGGCTATGGCTACACCTTC.